The next 32 T cell receptor beta chains were all read from a single sample in a study of T cells in Graves' hyperthyroidism and ophthalmopathy (dated by TCRdb to about 2019). The method was multiplex PCR. This sample was sequenced with an Illumina HiSeq 2000. The TCR beta CDR3 regions were amplified from the RNA transcripts. A first-round RT-PCR of the TCR CDR3 used the HTBI primer set with the Qiagen OneStep RT-PCR kit. The public reads were quality trimmed at Q25 with fastp and then assembled into clones with MiXCR by TCRdb, keeping productive beta chains. Rows matching on CDR3 protein sequence are summarized as one entry with the most common DNA and genes. The sample contains some 460,000 distinct CDR3 sequences, 15% to 19% of them found a single time. 11% to 15% of the sample is held by the ten biggest clonotypes. Sequenced: blood. These receptor sequences come from a woman between 18 and 30 years old with Graves' hyperthyroidism.

This clonotype was seen many times. The chain has TRBV20-1 and TRBJ2-7, with 9 positions matching TRBD2. This CDR3 is 15 amino acids long. Germline V CDR1 and CDR2: DFQATT, SNEGSKA (reference sequence). The V and J ends lost 1 base and 2 bases, in that order; junction bases with no gene match: 6. The chain's CDR3 is CSARGGSGGTYEQYF. DNA of the CDR3: TGCAGTGCTAGAGGAGGCAGCGGGGGGACCTACGAGCAGTACTTC.

The chain combines TRBV10-3 with TRBJ2-7, with TRBD1 matching over 12 bases. In germline, CDR1 is ENHRY, CDR2 SYGVKD. This CDR3 is 15 amino acids long. V was pared by 6 bases and J by 3 bases, with 6 bases of the junction left unmatched. CDR3 amino acids: CAIRRDRGLVYEQYF. Written as DNA, the CDR3 is TGTGCCATCAGGAGGGACAGGGGGCTCGTCTACGAGCAGTACTTC.

This clonotype was found many times. This chain links TRBV7-2 with TRBJ1-6, with 9 bases fitting TRBD1. This CDR3 is 17 amino acids long. The germline V gene has CDR1 SGHTA and CDR2 FQGNSA. Trimming at V came to 1 base and at J to 7 bases, leaving 8 bases not matched to a gene. CDR3 region: CASSLVPTGTGNSPLHF. The CDR3, as DNA: TGTGCCAGCAGCTTAGTCCCTACCGGGACAGGGAATTCACCCCTCCACTTT.

This clonotype occurred many times. The rearrangement links TRBV5-6 to TRBJ1-6; a weak D match, TRBD1 (5 bases). This CDR3 is built from 15 residues. The V end lost 2 bases, the J end lost 12 bases, and 18 bases lay between the germline ends. Per germline, CDR1 SGHDT and CDR2 YYEEEE. The CDR3 reads CASSFFGTLGGPLHF. The CDR3 DNA reads TGTGCCAGCAGCTTCTTCGGGACTCTCGGGGGACCCCTCCACTTT. Complete variable domain (other parts from reference TRBV5-6 and TRBJ1-6): DAGVTQSPTHLIKTRGQQVTLRCSPKSGHDTVSWYQQALGQGPQFIFQYYEEEERQRGNFPDRFSGHQFPNYSSELNVNALLLGDSALYLCASSFFGTLGGPLHFGNGTRLTVT.

This sequence joins TRBV7-9 and TRBJ2-1; D call uncertain. The ends were cut back, 3 bases at V and 8 bases at J, with 5 bases in the middle. CDR3 size: 11 residues. Germline CDR1 is SEHNR and CDR2 is FQNEAQ (reference sequence). The CDR3 sequence is CASSFSHEQFF. The CDR3 DNA follows: TGTGCCAGCAGCTTTAGTCATGAGCAGTTCTTC.

This clonotype was seen at least ten times. The V gene is TRBV2, the J gene TRBJ1-5; tentatively, D is TRBD1 (6 bases). Germline CDR1 is SNHLY and CDR2 is FYNNEI. Trimming cost V 6 bases and J 7 bases, with 16 bases left between them. The CDR3 runs 14 residues. The CDR3: CASSRDKANQPQHF. The DNA of the CDR3 is TGTGCCAGCAGCCGGGACAAGGCAAACCAGCCCCAGCATTTT.

V is TRBV4-2 and J is TRBJ2-1; possibly TRBD1 or TRBD2 for D (6 bases each). The CDR3 is 16 amino acids. CDR1 LGHNA and CDR2 YNFKEQ come from the germline V gene. Between the trimmed V and J ends, which lost 2 bases and 0 bases, there was a span of 11 bases. The chain's CDR3 is CASSQRGGNSYNEQFF. In nucleotides, the CDR3 is TGTGCCAGCAGCCAAAGAGGGGGGAACTCCTACAATGAGCAGTTCTTC.

The V and J genes are TRBV5-4 and TRBJ2-7, with D hard to call. Germline V gives CDR1 SGHNT, CDR2 YYREEE (reference sequence). CDR3 length: 14 residues. V shed 0 bases and J shed 2 bases, with 9 bases lying between them. CDR3 nucleotide sequence: TGTGCCAGCAGCTTGGGACCCCGGGCCTACGAGCAGTACTTC. Translation: CASSLGPRAYEQYF.

This clonotype showed up just a few times. The CDR3 DNA follows: TGTGCCAGTAGCAAAGTCGAGGGGGCTAGCGGGAGGTTAAATGAGCAGTTCTTC. Its translation: CASSKVEGASGRLNEQFF. The chain has TRBV9 and TRBJ2-1, with TRBD2 matching over 11 bases. This CDR3 has 18 amino acids. The trim removed 8 bases at V and 7 bases at J, leaving 20 bases unmatched. Germline loops: CDR1 SGDLS, CDR2 YYNGEE.

This clonotype was picked up many times. This chain uses TRBV11-2 with TRBJ2-5; 9 bases are a match to TRBD2. V shed 1 base, J shed 1 base, and the junction held 1 base outside the gene matches. This CDR3 contains 15 residues. Germline V gene lookup returns CDR1 SGHAT and CDR2 FQNNGV. CDR3 coding DNA: TGTGCCAGCAGCTTAGGCGGGGGGGCCCAAGAGACCCAGTACTTC. Its protein product is CASSLGGGAQETQYF.

This clonotype was seen many times. CDR3: CASSHLGGASYEQYF. CDR3 bases: TGTGCCAGCAGTCACCTAGGGGGCGCGTCCTACGAGCAGTACTTC. The rearrangement links TRBV12-3 or TRBV12-4 to TRBJ2-7, with TRBD1 matching over 7 bases. The trim removed 5 bases at V and 1 base at J, leaving 8 bases unmatched. This CDR3 has 15 residues.

The chain is built from TRBV10-3 and TRBJ2-5; a weak D match, TRBD1 (6 bases). The CDR3 sequence is 15 residues long. Trimming took 2 bases from V and 4 from J, leaving 14 bases between them. The germline gives CDR1 ENHRY, CDR2 SYGVKD. The CDR3 sequence is CAISEDRTHGETQYF. In DNA, the CDR3 is TGTGCCATCAGTGAGGACAGGACCCACGGAGAGACCCAGTACTTC.

This clonotype was seen more than once but under ten times. The chain carries TRBV12-3 or TRBV12-4 and TRBJ2-1, with 11 bases identical to TRBD2. The CDR3 spans 15 residues. Unmatched junction bases numbered 8, after V lost 6 bases and J lost 7 bases. The CDR3 is CASSRSGGGGNEQFF. In DNA form, the CDR3 reads TGTGCCAGCAGCCGTAGCGGGGGGGGTGGGAATGAGCAGTTCTTC.

This clonotype has ten or more counts. The chain couples TRBV2 to TRBJ2-2; TRBD1 matches 10 bases. CDR3 length: 16 amino acids. The V gene's germline CDR1 is SNHLY and CDR2 FYNNEI. V was clipped by 7 bases and J by 4 bases; unmatched bases: 9. DNA of the CDR3: TGTGCCAGCATCCGGGACAGGGGTTCGGTCACCGGGGAGCTGTTTTTT. It codes for CASIRDRGSVTGELFF.

This clonotype was seen at least ten times. V usage is TRBV5-1 and J usage is TRBJ2-4, with TRBD2 matching over 8 bases. The CDR3 spans 16 residues. V lost 4 bases and J lost 1; bases outside the gene matches: 7. Per germline, CDR1 SGHRS and CDR2 YFSETQ. The CDR3 coding sequence is TGCGCCAGCAGCAACTTAGCGGGAATGGCCAAAAACATTCAGTACTTC. It translates to CASSNLAGMAKNIQYF.

The table lists this clonotype with many counts. This sequence joins TRBV6-1 and TRBJ2-7, with D tentatively TRBD1 or TRBD2 (6 bases each). Per the germline V gene, CDR1 is MNHNS and CDR2 is SASEGT. The V gene lost 6 bases and the J gene lost 6 bases, with 21 bases spanning the gap. This CDR3 has 15 residues. CDR3 bases: TGTGCCAGCAGGCCTACTAGGGGGGTGGGGGGCGAGCAGTACTTC. Its protein product is CASRPTRGVGGEQYF.

This clonotype was detected many times. The chain combines TRBV9 with TRBJ1-1, with D possibly TRBD1 on 5 matching bases. Germline CDR1 reads SGDLS; CDR2 reads YYNGEE. This CDR3 has 16 amino acids. Trimming cost V 3 bases and J 0 bases, with 15 bases left between them. In DNA form, the CDR3 reads TGTGCCAGCAGCGCGATGCCAGGGACTTTGAACACTGAAGCTTTCTTT. Encoded protein: CASSAMPGTLNTEAFF.

Turning to this clonotype: A much larger clonotype is one base distant, so this may be a read error. J is TRBJ1-2 and V is TRBV6-1; 8 bases fit TRBD1. With 6 bases clipped from V and 8 bases from J, the junction kept 11 bases outside the gene matches. Germline values: CDR1 MNHNS, CDR2 SASEGT. The length of the CDR3 is 14 residues. CDR3 residues: CASRENRGGKGYTF. In DNA, the CDR3 is TGTGCCAGCAGAGAGAACAGGGGGGGGAAAGGCTACACCTTC.

V gene TRBV28 combines with J gene TRBJ2-2; 7 bases align to TRBD2. CDR1 and CDR2 (germline): MDHEN, SYDVKM. The CDR3 totals 16 residues. J lost 1 base, V lost 4 bases, and 6 bases had no gene match. CDR3 DNA: TGTGCCAGCAGTTCCTCCGGGACTATGAACACCGGGGAGCTGTTTTTT. As protein: CASSSSGTMNTGELFF. The variable domain in full, completed from reference TRBV28 and TRBJ2-2, reads DVKVTQSSRYLVKRTGEKVFLECVQDMDHENMFWYRQDPGLGLRLIYFSYDVKMKEKGDIPEGYSVSREKKERFSLILESASTNQTSMYLCASSSSGTMNTGELFFGEGSRLTVL.

The rearrangement links TRBV20-1 to TRBJ1-2, with TRBD1 matching 8 bases. Germline V gives CDR1 DFQATT, CDR2 SNEGSKA (reference sequence). This CDR3 has 16 residues. The J segment lost 1 base and the V segment lost 2 bases, leaving 9 bases of the junction unmatched. The CDR3 loop is CSARPTGQGYNYGYTF. CDR3 nucleotide sequence: TGCAGTGCTAGACCGACCGGACAGGGATATAACTATGGCTACACCTTC.

Many counts were recorded for this clonotype. V and J are TRBV20-1 and TRBJ1-5; D is unclear. There are 16 residues in the CDR3. Trimming shortened V by 6 bases and J by 4 bases, and 22 bases separated the two germline ends. Germline assignment: CDR1 DFQATT and CDR2 SNEGSKA (reference sequence). CDR3 protein: CSAKTLRGRGNQPQHF. CDR3 in DNA: TGCAGTGCAAAAACCTTGCGGGGTAGAGGTAATCAGCCCCAGCATTTT.

A word on this clonotype: This CDR3 fails to terminate in the conserved phenylalanine or tryptophan, so it likely reflects a read error. V is TRBV10-3 and J is TRBJ1-1; 7 nucleotides line up with TRBD1. This CDR3 has 15 residues. The junction had 4 bases not matched to a gene; V was cut back by 0 bases and J by 3 bases. Germline-derived CDR1 and CDR2 are ENHRY and SYGVKD. The CDR3 sequence is CAISESGDSDTEAFL. The CDR3 coding sequence is TGTGCCATCAGTGAGTCCGGGGACAGTGACACTGAAGCTTTCCTT.

This clonotype was picked up a small number of times. The chain links TRBV27 to TRBJ2-6; D gene unclear. The germline CDR1 and CDR2 sequences are MNHEY and SMNVEV (reference sequence). The CDR3 is 16 amino acids. V was shortened by 6 bases and J by 2 bases, with 14 bases between the two germline ends. The CDR3 sequence: CASRQNNRAGANVLTF. In DNA form, the CDR3 reads TGTGCCAGCAGACAGAACAATCGGGCTGGGGCCAACGTCCTGACTTTC.

Many counts were recorded for this clonotype. V and J are TRBV20-1 and TRBJ1-1, with D perhaps TRBD1 (5 bases). Trimming stripped 7 bases from V and 4 bases from J, with 13 bases between. The CDR3 contains 12 residues. Germline assignment: CDR1 DFQATT and CDR2 SNEGSKA (reference sequence). This CDR3 reads CSGEPGPTEAFF. DNA for the CDR3: TGCAGTGGGGAACCGGGGCCCACTGAAGCTTTCTTT.

This clonotype was detected ten times or more. A much larger clone differs from this one at a single base, so this may be a read error. The chain employs TRBV6-2 or TRBV6-3 and TRBJ2-7; weak D call: TRBD1 (5 bases). CDR1 is MNHEY and CDR2 is SVGEGT in the germline V gene. CDR3 length equals 14 residues. Trimming took off 2 bases at V and 0 bases at J, with 8 bases between the two ends. The CDR3 here is CASSYRGSSYEQYF. Here the CDR3 DNA reads TGTGCCAGCAGTTACAGGGGAAGCTCCTACGAGCAGTACTTC.

This clonotype has only a few counts. The CDR3 ends on some other residue instead of the conserved phenylalanine or tryptophan, so this is likely a read error. The chain couples TRBV2 to TRBJ1-5; 10 nucleotides line up with TRBD1. The germline V gene encodes CDR1 SNHLY and CDR2 FYNNEI. The CDR3 is 19 amino acids. V lost 3 bases and J lost 5; bases outside the gene matches: 16. In DNA, the CDR3 is TGTGCCAGCAGTGATAGCGCGGGACAGGGGTTAATCGGCGATCAGCCCCAGCATCTT. It encodes CASSDSAGQGLIGDQPQHL.

As DNA, the CDR3 is TGTGCCAGCAACGAATTGACGGGGGGAGGGAGCACAGATACGCAGTATTTT. Translated: CASNELTGGGSTDTQYF. The chain joins TRBV6-1 to TRBJ2-3; 7 bases fit TRBD2. Germline V gene lookup returns CDR1 MNHNS and CDR2 SASEGT. Trimming at V came to 7 bases and at J to 0 bases, leaving 13 bases not matched to a gene. This CDR3 comprises 17 residues.

This clonotype was found many times. This sequence joins TRBV6-6 and TRBJ2-5; D remains unclear. The V and J ends lost 2 bases and 2 bases respectively, with 15 bases between them. Germline assignment: CDR1 MNHNY and CDR2 SVGAGI (reference sequence). This CDR3 region has 16 residues. The CDR3 is CASSYPNLDGQETQYF. The CDR3, as DNA: TGTGCCAGCAGTTACCCAAATTTAGACGGTCAAGAGACCCAGTACTTC.

This chain connects TRBV5-8 to TRBJ1-2, with D tentatively TRBD1 (6 bases). Trimming took 4 bases from V and 7 from J, leaving 17 bases between them. The CDR3 length is 14 residues. In germline, CDR1 is SGHTS, CDR2 YDEGEE. Written as DNA, the CDR3 is TGTGCCAGCAGCCGGATAACAGGGATCGGTGGCTACACCTTC. This gives the protein CASSRITGIGGYTF.

This clonotype came up a few times. The chain recombines TRBV4-1 with TRBJ2-5; D possibly corresponds to TRBD2 (5 bases). V was shortened by 0 bases and J by 5 bases, with 19 bases between the two germline ends. The CDR3 consists of 17 residues. CDR1 and CDR2 from the germline V gene are MGHRA and YSYEKL. The CDR3 sequence is CASSQDRRGAGGETQYF. CDR3 sequence (DNA): TGCGCCAGCAGCCAAGATCGACGAGGAGCCGGCGGGGAGACCCAGTACTTC.

This clonotype was detected only a few times. V gene TRBV20-1 combines with J gene TRBJ2-3, with 12 bases lining up with TRBD2. This CDR3 comprises 18 residues. The V segment lost 0 bases and the J segment 2 bases; nucleotides outside the gene matches: 9. Germline assignment: CDR1 DFQATT and CDR2 SNEGSKA (reference sequence). This CDR3 is CSARDSPASGGDTDTQYF. In DNA, the CDR3 is TGCAGTGCTAGAGATTCCCCGGCTAGCGGGGGGGACACAGATACGCAGTATTTT.

There are many counts of this clonotype. The gene calls are TRBV18 and TRBJ1-6, with D perhaps matching TRBD1 (5 bases). This CDR3 is built from 16 residues. The germline V and J ends were trimmed by 3 bases and 4 bases, with 13 bases remaining between them. CDR1 and CDR2 (germline): KGHSH, LQKENI. CDR3: CASSPKGTLYNSPLHF. As DNA, the CDR3 is TGTGCCAGCTCACCTAAGGGGACGTTGTATAATTCACCCCTCCACTTT.